One sample yielded the 17 T cell receptor beta chains listed below, sequenced in a study of cytomegalovirus exposure and HLA in healthy donors. Primers: 60 Vbeta forward and 13 Jbeta reverse. Profiling relied on immunoSEQ multiplex PCR, and the TCRdb table lists in-frame clones only, not all of them. The sample lists some 170,000 clones, around 75% occurring once. Sequences were obtained from PBMCs. The source of these receptors is a female donor in good health and CMV-seronegative.

This sequence joins TRBV14 and TRBJ1-1; D call uncertain. Trimming cost V 0 bases and J 10 bases, with 15 bases left between them. This CDR3 contains 14 residues. The germline V gene encodes CDR1 SGHDN and CDR2 FVKESK. CDR3 in amino acids: CASSQEWNRHGAFF. CDR3 DNA: TGTGCCAGCAGCCAAGAGTGGAACCGACACGGAGCTTTCTTT.

This chain links TRBV30 with TRBJ1-1; D not certain. Trimming left V 3 bases short and J 11 bases short, with 13 bases between. CDR3 length: 11 amino acids. CDR1 and CDR2 from the germline V gene are GTSNPN and SVGIG (reference sequence). CDR3: CAWREDGRAFF. The CDR3 bases are TGTGCCTGGAGGGAAGATGGGAGGGCTTTCTTT. The full variable domain, completed using reference TRBV30 and TRBJ1-1, is SQTIHQWPATLVQPVGSPLSLECTVEGTSNPNLYWYRQAAGRGLQLLFYSVGIGQISSEVPQNLSASRPQDRQFILSSKKLLLSDSGFYLCAWREDGRAFFGQGTRLTVV.

This rearrangement joins TRBV28 to TRBJ1-2; tentative D call: TRBD1 (6 bases). Trimming stripped 2 bases from V and 8 bases from J, with 9 bases between. The CDR3 is 12 amino acids. Germline CDR1 reads MDHEN; CDR2 reads SYDVKM. CDR3 region: CASSLRQGGYTF. The CDR3 DNA reads as TGTGCCAGCAGTTTACGGCAGGGGGGCTACACCTTC.

The V call is TRBV2, the J call TRBJ2-3; a possible D gene is TRBD2 (6 bases). Germline assignment: CDR1 SNHLY and CDR2 FYNNEI. The CDR3 extends over 16 amino acids. V shed 6 bases and J shed 0 bases, with 16 bases lying between them. CDR3 protein: CASSEGTLASTDTQYF. Written as DNA, the CDR3 is TGTGCCAGCAGCGAGGGGACTCTGGCTAGCACAGATACGCAGTATTTT.

Comment on this clone: Additional DNA sequences in this sample encode the identical CDR3. The V call is TRBV7-6, the J call TRBJ2-5, with 10 bases aligning to TRBD1. Germline assignment: CDR1 SGHVS and CDR2 FNYEAQ. This CDR3 is built from 14 residues. The junction had 4 bases not matched to a gene; V was cut back by 4 bases and J by 5 bases. CDR3 in amino acids: CASSSGQGMETQYF. The CDR3 bases are TGTGCCAGCAGCTCGGGACAGGGGATGGAGACCCAGTACTTC.

The chain uses TRBV5-1 and TRBJ1-4; D not resolved. CDR1 and CDR2 from the germline V gene are SGHRS and YFSETQ. This CDR3 contains 15 residues. V lost 0 bases and J 7 bases, leaving 13 bases between the germline ends. The CDR3 DNA is TGCGCCAGCAGCTTGGATGAGGGTCGGTCTGAAAAACTGTTTTTT. This encodes CASSLDEGRSEKLFF. Full variable domain (rest looked up from reference TRBV5-1 and TRBJ1-4): KAGVTQTPRYLIKTRGQQVTLSCSPISGHRSVSWYQQTPGQGLQFLFEYFSETQRNKGNFPGRFSGRQFSNSRSEMNVSTLELGDSALYLCASSLDEGRSEKLFFGSGTQLSVL.

This sequence joins TRBV27 and TRBJ2-1; 13 bases align to TRBD2. This CDR3 spans 15 amino acids. The germline V gene has CDR1 MNHEY and CDR2 SMNVEV (reference sequence). The J segment lost 7 bases and the V segment lost 7 bases, leaving 7 bases of the junction unmatched. CDR3 sequence (DNA): TGTGCCAGCACCTGGGGACTAGCGGGACGGAATGAGCAGTTCTTC. It encodes CASTWGLAGRNEQFF.

The sample holds one count of this clone. The CDR3 is CSVGQEYGYTF. CDR3 in DNA: TGCAGCGTTGGACAGGAGTATGGCTACACCTTC. The chain joins TRBV29-1 to TRBJ1-2; TRBD1 is a possible D gene (6 bases). Germline CDR1 SQVTM, CDR2 ANQGSEA. The CDR3 runs 11 residues. Trimming stripped 4 bases from V and 5 bases from J, with 8 bases between.

V and J are TRBV19 and TRBJ1-6; D is perhaps TRBD1 (5 bases). V shed 1 base and J shed 0 bases, with 13 bases lying between them. The CDR3 runs 18 residues. Germline V gene data show CDR1 as LNHDA and CDR2 as SQIVND (reference sequence). The CDR3, as DNA: TGTGCCAGTAGTATAGGACAGCCTGGAAGCTCCTATAATTCACCCCTCCACTTT. Its protein is CASSIGQPGSSYNSPLHF.

The chain combines TRBV5-4 with TRBJ2-3, with a weak D call TRBD2 (6 bases). The CDR3 loop spans 14 amino acids. Looked up from germline, CDR1 is SGHNT and CDR2 is YYREEE (reference sequence). V shed 7 bases and J shed 1 base, with 13 bases lying between them. DNA of the CDR3: TGTGCCAGCCGCCCCCGACTAGGCACAGATACGCAGTATTTT. Translating gives CASRPRLGTDTQYF.

The gene calls are TRBV7-3 and TRBJ2-1; 8 bases line up with TRBD2. This CDR3 has 15 amino acids. Losses at the gene ends were 2 bases for V and 3 bases for J; bases not matched to a gene: 3. CDR1 SGHTA and CDR2 FQGTGA come from the germline V gene. The CDR3 DNA is TGTGCCAGCAGCTTAGACAGCGGGGGCTACAATGAGCAGTTCTTC. It translates to CASSLDSGGYNEQFF. Drawing the rest from reference TRBV7-3 and TRBJ2-1, the complete variable domain is GAGVSQTPSNKVTEKGKYVELRCDPISGHTALYWYRQSLGQGPEFLIYFQGTGAADDSGLPNDRFFAVRPEGSVSTLKIQRTERGDSAVYLCASSLDSGGYNEQFFGPGTRLTVL.

This chain connects TRBV11-2 to TRBJ2-7; possible D gene TRBD2, 6 bases. Germline CDR1 reads SGHAT; CDR2 reads FQNNGV. V lost 4 bases and J lost 1, with 11 bases in between. The CDR3 loop spans 14 amino acids. The CDR3 region has the DNA TGTGCCAGCAGCTCGACTAGACTTTCCTACGAGCAGTACTTC. Translating it yields CASSSTRLSYEQYF.

A remark on this clone: The germline gene is not matched at one end of the junction; a read error may be the cause. The chain uses TRBV7-3 and TRBJ1-1; TRBD1 aligns across 8 bases. The CDR3 has 14 residues. The germline gives CDR1 SGHTA, CDR2 FQGTGA. DNA of the CDR3: TGTGCCATCAGCCCCACCCAGGGGGCCACTGAAGCTTTCTTT. Encoded protein: CAISPTQGATEAFF.

The chain recombines TRBV30 with TRBJ2-5; 14 positions match TRBD2. This CDR3 comprises 17 residues. Germline CDR1 GTSNPN, CDR2 SVGIG (reference sequence). Germline trimming cut 2 bases from V and 6 bases from J; bases unmatched to any gene: 11. For the CDR3, the DNA is TGTGCCTGGAGTTCCCCGACTAGCGGGGGGGCCGGGAAGACCCAGTACTTC. Translated, it gives CAWSSPTSGGAGKTQYF.

The genes are TRBV5-1 and TRBJ2-2, with D possibly matching TRBD2 (6 bases). The V gene lost 3 bases and the J gene lost 0 bases, with 12 bases spanning the gap. This CDR3 has 16 residues. Germline V lookup: CDR1 SGHRS, CDR2 YFSETQ. The CDR3 protein is CASSWTTPANTGELFF. CDR3 sequence (DNA): TGCGCCAGCAGCTGGACTACACCCGCGAACACCGGGGAGCTGTTTTTT. Full variable domain (outside the CDR3, taken from reference TRBV5-1 and TRBJ2-2): KAGVTQTPRYLIKTRGQQVTLSCSPISGHRSVSWYQQTPGQGLQFLFEYFSETQRNKGNFPGRFSGRQFSNSRSEMNVSTLELGDSALYLCASSWTTPANTGELFFGEGSRLTVL.

This clone has a handful of counts. The CDR3 is CASSPGTSGYEQYF. CDR3 DNA: TGTGCCAGCAGCCCCGGGACTAGCGGGTACGAGCAGTACTTC. This chain joins TRBV27 and TRBJ2-7; 12 bases match TRBD2. With 6 bases clipped from V and 4 bases from J, the junction kept 4 bases outside the gene matches. The CDR3 is made up of 14 amino acids. Germline V gives CDR1 MNHEY, CDR2 SMNVEV (reference sequence).

V is TRBV9 and J is TRBJ2-5; the match to TRBD1 covers 7 bases. V was clipped by 3 bases and J by 5 bases; unmatched bases: 10. The CDR3 loop spans 15 amino acids. The germline V gene encodes CDR1 SGDLS and CDR2 YYNGEE. CDR3: CASSAGQVWVETQYF. CDR3 sequence (DNA): TGTGCCAGCAGCGCCGGACAGGTATGGGTTGAGACCCAGTACTTC.